This paragraph reports one TCR beta chain. The sample comes from a study of blood T cell repertoires in COVID-19. Under the authors' procedure: By means of reference gene primer amplification, nucleated cell counts were estimated. Sequencing used immunoSEQ multiplex PCR; TCRdb keeps in-frame clones, though not all of them. That table furnishes V, J and clone size, whereas the DNA furnished D and trimming. The sample has roughly 45,000 clones; around 86% are singletons. The TCR sequence derives from an elderly woman with COVID-19, enrolled during active disease. What was sequenced was peripheral blood.

CDR3 DNA sequence: TGTGCCTGGAGTGTACGGAGGGCAGATACGCAGTATTTT. It translates to CAWSVRRADTQYF. The chain combines TRBV30 with TRBJ2-3; the D gene is possibly TRBD2 (6 bases). Germline CDR1 GTSNPN, CDR2 SVGIG (reference sequence). The CDR3 is 13 amino acids. V lost 0 bases to trimming and J lost 4 bases, with 8 bases between them.